A single sample gave rise to the 14 T cell receptor beta chains below, sequenced in a study of T cells in Graves' hyperthyroidism and ophthalmopathy. What was amplified from RNA transcripts were TCR beta CDR3 regions. Primed by the HTBI set, a first-round RT-PCR was run on the TCR CDR3. MiXCR was run by TCRdb on the multiplex PCR reads, yielding one entry per CDR3 protein. The sample lists approximately 600,000 distinct CDR3 sequences; less than 25% were seen once. Material: blood. The receptor source for this set is a man aged 25 to 45 with Graves' ophthalmopathy.

The CDR3 protein is CSARSTANSPLHF. Written as DNA, the CDR3 is TGCAGTGCTAGATCTACAGCTAATTCACCCCTCCACTTT. This chain joins TRBV20-1 and TRBJ1-6; D uncertain. Germline CDR1 is DFQATT and CDR2 is SNEGSKA (reference sequence). This CDR3 has 13 residues. The V end was cut by 2 bases, the J end by 6 bases, with 8 bases between.

This clonotype came up a few times. The chain joins TRBV10-3 to TRBJ1-2; a weak D match, TRBD1 (5 bases). Per the germline V gene, CDR1 is ENHRY and CDR2 is SYGVKD. Trimming removed 10 bases at V and 5 bases at J, with 23 bases between. The CDR3 consists of 15 residues. CDR3 nucleotide sequence: TGTGCCACCCAGGGTTTCGACGGTTTTGATTATGGCTACACCTTC. Its translation: CATQGFDGFDYGYTF.

This clonotype was detected a few times. The chain uses TRBV28 and TRBJ1-2; perhaps TRBD1 as D (6 bases). CDR1 is MDHEN, CDR2 SYDVKM, per germline. The CDR3 has 14 residues. Between the trimmed V and J ends, which lost 2 bases and 7 bases, there was a span of 14 bases. In DNA, the CDR3 is TGTGCCAGCAGTTTAGATAACACAGGGATTGGCTACACCTTC. This codes for CASSLDNTGIGYTF.

This clonotype was found a few times. The CDR3 here is CASSPGTRAYEQYF. CDR3 nucleotide sequence: TGTGCCAGCAGCCCGGGGACAAGGGCCTACGAGCAGTACTTC. The chain has TRBV7-8 and TRBJ2-7; a possible D gene is TRBD1 (6 bases). From germline, CDR1 is SGHVS and CDR2 FQNEAQ. V dropped 5 bases and J dropped 2 bases, with 13 bases sitting between them. This CDR3 spans 14 amino acids.

This clonotype was seen at least ten times. This CDR3 is CASSLGGTGTNQPQHF. As DNA, the CDR3 is TGTGCCAGCAGCTTAGGGGGGACAGGGACCAATCAGCCCCAGCATTTT. The chain joins TRBV7-9 to TRBJ1-5, with 9 bases that match TRBD1. J gave up 3 bases and V 1 base, and 4 bases lay outside the gene matches. This CDR3 region has 16 residues. Per the germline V gene, CDR1 is SEHNR and CDR2 is FQNEAQ (reference sequence).

This clonotype was detected many times. The V call is TRBV30, the J call TRBJ2-1; TRBD2 agrees at 8 bases. This CDR3 is built from 16 residues. Germline V CDR1 and CDR2: GTSNPN, SVGIG (reference sequence). V shed 2 bases, J shed 4 bases, and the junction held 10 bases outside the gene matches. The DNA for the CDR3 is TGTGCCTGGAGTCACCCGGGACTAGACCCATACAATGAGCAGTTCTTC. This codes for CAWSHPGLDPYNEQFF.

This clonotype showed up just a few times. This chain joins TRBV6-1 and TRBJ2-7; tentatively, D is TRBD1 (6 bases). CDR1 is MNHNS, CDR2 SASEGT, per germline. The ends were cut back, 5 bases at V and 3 bases at J, with 14 bases in the middle. The CDR3 sequence is 14 residues long. CDR3 sequence reads: CASSLTGIDYEQYF. The CDR3 DNA follows: TGTGCCAGCAGTCTTACAGGGATAGACTACGAGCAGTACTTC.

The table lists this clonotype with many counts. The gene calls are TRBV5-1 and TRBJ2-4, with D perhaps given as TRBD1 or TRBD2 (5 bases each). Germline V gene sequence: CDR1 SGHRS, CDR2 YFSETQ. Trimming took 3 bases from V and 5 from J, leaving 12 bases between them. The CDR3 covers 14 residues. CDR3 coding DNA: TGCGCCAGCAGCTCGGGACCAAGGGAAAACATTCAGTACTTC. Translated: CASSSGPRENIQYF.

This clonotype was counted between two and nine times. The chain is built from TRBV5-1 and TRBJ2-1; 10 bases are shared with TRBD2. CDR1 is SGHRS, CDR2 YFSETQ, per germline. The junction had 15 bases not matched to a gene; V was cut back by 0 bases and J by 9 bases. The CDR3 has 18 amino acids. This CDR3 reads CASSLASSGSIEYREQFF. The CDR3 DNA follows: TGCGCCAGCAGCTTGGCCTCTAGCGGGAGTATAGAATACCGTGAGCAGTTCTTC.

This clonotype showed up many times. The chain combines TRBV2 with TRBJ1-6, with 9 bases identical to TRBD1. CDR3 length equals 14 residues. Looked up from germline, CDR1 is SNHLY and CDR2 is FYNNEI. J gave up 9 bases and V 7 bases, and 7 bases lay outside the gene matches. The CDR3 DNA follows: TGTGCCAGCACCTTTGGACAGGGGAGTTCACCCCTCCACTTT. Its translation: CASTFGQGSSPLHF.

This clonotype was recorded many times. In DNA form, the CDR3 reads TGTGCCAGCAGTCCAGGGGGCCCAGAGACCCAGTACTTC. Protein: CASSPGGPETQYF. The chain carries TRBV28 and TRBJ2-5; 8 bases line up with TRBD1. Germline CDR1 reads MDHEN; CDR2 reads SYDVKM. The CDR3 loop spans 13 amino acids. V gave up 5 bases and J gave up 4 bases; unmatched junction bases: 3. The full variable domain, completed using reference TRBV28 and TRBJ2-5, is DVKVTQSSRYLVKRTGEKVFLECVQDMDHENMFWYRQDPGLGLRLIYFSYDVKMKEKGDIPEGYSVSREKKERFSLILESASTNQTSMYLCASSPGGPETQYFGPGTRLLVL.

This sequence joins TRBV30 and TRBJ1-5, with D unresolved. The ends were cut back, 0 bases at V and 1 base at J, with 4 bases in the middle. Germline V lookup: CDR1 GTSNPN, CDR2 SVGIG (reference sequence). The CDR3 length is 13 residues. CDR3 loop: CAWSVSSNQPQHF. CDR3 nucleotides: TGTGCCTGGAGTGTAAGCAGCAATCAGCCCCAGCATTTT.

At least ten counts were recorded for this clonotype. V gene TRBV6-2 or TRBV6-3 combines with J gene TRBJ2-5; D is undetermined. This CDR3 spans 14 amino acids. Germline CDR1 is MNHEY and CDR2 is SVGEGT. The V and J ends lost 4 bases and 7 bases respectively, with 16 bases between them. The CDR3 spells CASSSTKDYGTQYF. The CDR3, as DNA: TGTGCCAGCAGTTCCACGAAAGATTATGGGACCCAGTACTTC.

In its sample, this clonotype was seen a few times. V is TRBV2 and J is TRBJ2-2; no clear D. The V and J ends lost 4 bases and 6 bases respectively, with 6 bases between them. CDR1 and CDR2 from the germline V gene are SNHLY and FYNNEI. The CDR3 consists of 12 residues. The CDR3: CASSVASGELFF. CDR3 DNA sequence: TGTGCCAGCAGTGTAGCTTCCGGGGAGCTGTTTTTT.